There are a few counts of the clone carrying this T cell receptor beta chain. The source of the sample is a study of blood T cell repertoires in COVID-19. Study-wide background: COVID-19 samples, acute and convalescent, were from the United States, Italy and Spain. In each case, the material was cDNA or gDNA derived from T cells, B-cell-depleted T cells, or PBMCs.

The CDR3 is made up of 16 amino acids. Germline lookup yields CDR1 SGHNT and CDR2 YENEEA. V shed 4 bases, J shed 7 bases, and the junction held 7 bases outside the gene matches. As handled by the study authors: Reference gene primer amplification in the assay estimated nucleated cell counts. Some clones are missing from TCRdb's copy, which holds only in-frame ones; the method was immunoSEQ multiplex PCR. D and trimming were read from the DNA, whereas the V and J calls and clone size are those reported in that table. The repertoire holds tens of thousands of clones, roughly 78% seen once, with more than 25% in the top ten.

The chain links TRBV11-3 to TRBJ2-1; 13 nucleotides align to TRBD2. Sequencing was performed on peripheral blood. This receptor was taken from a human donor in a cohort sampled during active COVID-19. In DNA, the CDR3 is TGTGCCAGCAGCTCCAGACTAGCGGGAGGTAGAAATGAGCAGTTCTTC. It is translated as CASSSRLAGGRNEQFF.